This is a list of T cell receptor beta chains from one sample in a study of T cell responses to AZD1222 COVID-19 vaccine. Sequencing was performed with immunoSEQ multiplex PCR; in TCRdb, only in-frame clones are kept and a portion is missing. The sample includes 84,000 or so clones, 87% of them seen just once. Specimen: peripheral blood, collected on day 0 of AZD1222 vaccination. Receptors originate from an adult in good health. CDR3s include the opening cysteine and the closing phenylalanine or tryptophan. Each record gives: V gene, J gene, D gene, clone size, CDR3 DNA, CDR3 protein. A D gene is named only where the DNA matches it firmly. Not every row has a clone size; where given, it reads once, few, many or a size class.

>TRBV7-9|TRBJ1-1|.|.
TGTGCCAGCAGCCCCCTCAGGGTGACGAACACTGAAGCTTTCTTT
CASSPLRVTNTEAFF
>TRBV5-1|TRBJ2-5|TRBD1|.
TGCGCCACCTCCTCGACAGGGGGAGAAGAGACCCAGTACTTC
CATSSTGGEETQYF
>TRBV7-9|TRBJ2-5|.|.
TGTGCCAGCAGCTCCCATATGGAAGAGACCCAGTACTTC
CASSSHMEETQYF
>TRBV5-6|TRBJ1-1|.|.
TGTGCCAGCAGTAAGTACATCGGGAACACTGAAGCTTTCTTT
CASSKYIGNTEAFF
>TRBV25-1|TRBJ1-5|TRBD1|.
TGTGCCAGCCGAAAATCCCGGTTGGACAGGGATTTTGGTCAGCCCCAGCATTTT
CASRKSRLDRDFGQPQHF
>TRBV7-9|TRBJ1-1|.|.
TGTGCCAGCAGCTTCCGCTGGGAGAACACTGAAGCTTTCTTT
CASSFRWENTEAFF
>TRBV7-2|TRBJ2-1|TRBD2|.
TGTGCCAGCAGCATAAGCCTACTAGCGGCGAGCTACAATGAGCAGTTCTTC
CASSISLLAASYNEQFF
>TRBV11-2|TRBJ1-1|.|.
TGTGCCAGCAGCTTAGGGGCCCACATGAACACTGAAGCTTTCTTT
CASSLGAHMNTEAFF
>TRBV5-4|TRBJ2-3|TRBD1|once
TGTGCCAGCAGCCTGACAGGGACCACAGATACGCAGTATTTT
CASSLTGTTDTQYF
>TRBV28|TRBJ2-7|TRBD2|.
TGTGCCAGCAGTCCCTATGCGGGAGGGATCTACGAGCAGTACTTC
CASSPYAGGIYEQYF
>TRBV5-1|TRBJ1-2|TRBD1|.
TGCGCCAGCAGCCAGGGACAGGGGGTTTATGGCTACACCTTC
CASSQGQGVYGYTF
>TRBV6-5|TRBJ1-2|.|.
TGTGCCAGCACACCCCCGAGGGGGAGGGACGGCTACACCTTC
CASTPPRGRDGYTF
>TRBV5-1|TRBJ2-3|.|.
TGCGCCAGCAGCCCGGACAGACACCCGACAGATACGCAGTATTTT
CASSPDRHPTDTQYF
>TRBV10-3|TRBJ1-1|.|.
TGTGCCATCAGTGAGCACCAGGGTCGGACTGAAGCTTTCTTT
CAISEHQGRTEAFF
>TRBV5-5|TRBJ1-5|.|.
TGTGCCAGCAGCTTAGAGTTTAGCAATCAGCCCCAGCATTTT
CASSLEFSNQPQHF
>TRBV6-6|TRBJ2-7|.|.
TGTGCCAGCAGTCTCGACAGTCTCTACGAGCAGTACTTC
CASSLDSLYEQYF
>TRBV4-2|TRBJ2-7|.|.
TGTGCCAGCAGCCAGCTACTAGGGATTTACTACGAGCAGTACTTC
CASSQLLGIYYEQYF
>TRBV6-1|TRBJ2-7|TRBD2|.
TGTGCCAGCAGTGAAGCGCCGGCGAGGGACTATACCTACGAGCAGTACTTC
CASSEAPARDYTYEQYF
>TRBV6-6|TRBJ2-1|TRBD1|.
TGTGCCAGCAGTTACTCCCGGGACAGCTACAATGAGCAGTTCTTC
CASSYSRDSYNEQFF
>TRBV2|TRBJ2-1|TRBD2|.
TGTGCCAGCAACCCGGCGACTAGCACAACCCGCAATGAGCAGTTCTTC
CASNPATSTTRNEQFF
>TRBV6-5|TRBJ1-5|.|.
TGTGCCAGCAGTACCGGACGGACCAATCAGCCCCAGCATTTT
CASSTGRTNQPQHF
>TRBV29-1|TRBJ2-3|TRBD2|.
TGCAGCGGATCTAGCGGGAGGGCTGCAGATACGCAGTATTTT
CSGSSGRAADTQYF
>TRBV9|TRBJ2-2|TRBD1|.
TGTGCCAGCAGCGATCGGCGACAGGGGGGTGGCACCGGGGAGCTGTTTTTT
CASSDRRQGGGTGELFF
>TRBV18|TRBJ2-3|.|.
TGTGCCAGCTCACCACCGCGGGGAACCCTTTCCTATGTCCCAGATACGCAGTATTTT
CASSPPRGTLSYVPDTQYF
>TRBV6-2/TRBV6-3|TRBJ1-2|.|.
TGTGCCAGCAGCCAGAATTTCGGTTATGGCTACACCTTC
CASSQNFGYGYTF
>TRBV6-5|TRBJ1-1|TRBD1|few
TGTGCCAGCAGTATGGACAGGGGGCAAACAGCTTTCTTT
CASSMDRGQTAFF
>TRBV4-1|TRBJ1-6|TRBD1|.
TGCGCCAGCAGCCGAGAAGGGACAGGGGCTTCACCCCTCCACTTT
CASSREGTGASPLHF
>TRBV7-8|TRBJ2-7|.|.
TGTGCCAGCAGGGCCGGATGGCTTAACGAGCAGTACTTC
CASRAGWLNEQYF
>TRBV10-3|TRBJ1-1|.|once
TGTGCCATCACCCAAAGGGATTTGAACACTGAAGCTTTCTTT
CAITQRDLNTEAFF
>TRBV7-2|TRBJ2-2|.|.
TGTGCCAGCAGCTTATCTTTTGCGACAGCGAACACCGGGGAGCTGTTTTTT
CASSLSFATANTGELFF
>TRBV11-2|TRBJ1-5|TRBD1|.
TGTGCCAGCAGCCCCGGGACAGCGGATCAGCCCCAGCATTTT
CASSPGTADQPQHF
>TRBV6-2/TRBV6-3|TRBJ1-2|.|.
TGTGCCAGCAGTACGACGGGTGTAATAGGCTACACCTTC
CASSTTGVIGYTF
>TRBV2|TRBJ1-5|.|.
TGTGCCAGCAGTGATTTGGAGGGACTGATCAATCAGCCCCAGCATTTT
CASSDLEGLINQPQHF
>TRBV29-1|TRBJ1-5|.|few
TGCAGCGTTGCCCCGAGCAATCAGCCCCAGCATTTT
CSVAPSNQPQHF
>TRBV10-3|TRBJ1-5|.|.
TGTGCCATCAGTGAGTCGCTGGGGGATTCTCAGCCCCAGCATTTT
CAISESLGDSQPQHF
>TRBV18|TRBJ1-1|.|.
TGTGCCAGCTCACCTAGGTCGACCGGGACTGAAGCTTTCTTT
CASSPRSTGTEAFF
>TRBV5-1|TRBJ2-2|.|.
TGCGCCAGCAGCTCAGGCCGCACCGGGGAGCTGTTTTTT
CASSSGRTGELFF
>TRBV4-3|TRBJ2-5|TRBD1|.
TGCGCCAGCAGCATGACAGGGGGATGGGGGGAGACCCAGTACTTC
CASSMTGGWGETQYF